This TCR beta chain is drawn from a study of cytomegalovirus exposure and HLA in healthy donors. Germline CDR1 reads LNHDA; CDR2 reads SQIVND (reference sequence). CDR3 length: 15 residues. Trimming removed 3 bases from V and 1 base from J; junction bases left unmatched: 6. Study observations and caveats: Rates of TCR association differed by HLA locus in a later analysis, with DRB1 highest and HLA-C lowest. In vitro checks showed that a few CMV-associated chains really do target CMV antigens. Using a false discovery rate of 0.05, a later analysis showed that approximately 17,000 TCR beta sequences were associated with HLA alleles. One later analysis reportedly identified an Asian-associated ancestry cluster that showed fewer N-insertions than the approximately 700-donor mean.

PCR employed 60 Vbeta and 13 Jbeta primers. The method was immunoSEQ multiplex PCR; TCRdb's version includes in-frame clones alone and lacks a portion of them. Here the sample spans approximately 150,000 clones, approximately 79% being singletons. Notes on this clone: Antigen: not known.

Material for sequencing was PBMCs. The sequence was collected from a man aged 55 to 69 in good health and CMV-seronegative. This chain joins TRBV19 and TRBJ2-7; 7 positions agree with TRBD1. The CDR3: CASSMGRGPSYEQYF. The CDR3 DNA reads TGTGCCAGTAGTATGGGAAGGGGGCCTTCCTACGAGCAGTACTTC. Based on the CDR3 plus reference TRBV19 and TRBJ2-7, the full variable domain is DGGITQSPKYLFRKEGQNVTLSCEQNLNHDAMYWYRQDPGQGLRLIYYSQIVNDFQKGDIAEGYSVSREKKESFPLTVTSAQKNPTAFYLCASSMGRGPSYEQYFGPGTRLTVT.